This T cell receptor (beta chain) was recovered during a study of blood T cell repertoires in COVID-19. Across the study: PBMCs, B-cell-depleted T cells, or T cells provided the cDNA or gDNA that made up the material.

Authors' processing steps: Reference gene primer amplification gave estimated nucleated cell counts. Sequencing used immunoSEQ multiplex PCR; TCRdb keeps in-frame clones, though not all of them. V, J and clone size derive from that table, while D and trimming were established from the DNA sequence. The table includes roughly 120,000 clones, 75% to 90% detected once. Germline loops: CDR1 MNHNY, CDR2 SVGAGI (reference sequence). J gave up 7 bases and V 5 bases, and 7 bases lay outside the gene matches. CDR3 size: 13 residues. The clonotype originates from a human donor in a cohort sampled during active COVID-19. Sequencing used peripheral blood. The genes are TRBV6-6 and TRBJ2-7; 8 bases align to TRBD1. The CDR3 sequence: CASSPGQAAEQYF. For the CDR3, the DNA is TGTGCCAGCAGTCCGGGACAGGCGGCTGAGCAGTACTTC.